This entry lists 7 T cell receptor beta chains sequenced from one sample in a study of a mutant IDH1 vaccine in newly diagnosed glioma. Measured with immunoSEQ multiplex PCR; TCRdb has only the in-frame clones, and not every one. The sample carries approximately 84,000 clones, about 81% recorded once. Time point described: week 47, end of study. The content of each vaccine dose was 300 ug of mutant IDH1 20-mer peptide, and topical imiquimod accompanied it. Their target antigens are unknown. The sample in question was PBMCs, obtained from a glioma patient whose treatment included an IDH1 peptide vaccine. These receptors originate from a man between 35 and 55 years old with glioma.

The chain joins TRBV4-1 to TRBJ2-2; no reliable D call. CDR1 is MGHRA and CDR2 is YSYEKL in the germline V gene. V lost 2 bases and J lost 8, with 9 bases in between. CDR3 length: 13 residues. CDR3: CASSQFMEGELFF. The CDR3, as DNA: TGCGCCAGCAGCCAATTTATGGAGGGGGAGCTGTTTTTT.

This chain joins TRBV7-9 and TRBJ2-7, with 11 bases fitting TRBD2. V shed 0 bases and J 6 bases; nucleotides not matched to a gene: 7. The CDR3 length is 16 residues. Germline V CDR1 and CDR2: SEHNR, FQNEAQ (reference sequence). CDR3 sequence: CASSLATSGAHREQYF. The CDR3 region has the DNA TGTGCCAGCAGCTTAGCGACTAGCGGGGCCCACCGCGAGCAGTACTTC. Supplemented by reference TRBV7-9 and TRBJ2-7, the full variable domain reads DTGVSQNPRHKITKRGQNVTFRCDPISEHNRLYWYRQTLGQGPEFLTYFQNEAQLEKSRLLSDRFSAERPKGSFSTLEIQRTEQGDSAMYLCASSLATSGAHREQYFGPGTRLTVT.

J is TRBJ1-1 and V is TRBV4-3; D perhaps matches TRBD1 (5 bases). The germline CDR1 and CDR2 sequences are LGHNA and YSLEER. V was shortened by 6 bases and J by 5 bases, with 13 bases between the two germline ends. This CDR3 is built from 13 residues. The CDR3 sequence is CASSSRDGTEAFF. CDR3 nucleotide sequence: TGCGCCAGCAGTAGCAGGGACGGGACTGAAGCTTTCTTT.

The CDR3 sequence is CAWSGPPNRLAGLNNEQFF. For the CDR3, the DNA is TGTGCCTGGAGTGGGCCCCCCAATAGACTAGCGGGTCTCAACAATGAGCAGTTCTTC. J is TRBJ2-1 and V is TRBV30, with 10 bases aligning to TRBD2. The V segment lost 1 base and the J segment 5 bases; nucleotides outside the gene matches: 17. CDR1 GTSNPN and CDR2 SVGIG come from the germline V gene (reference sequence). The CDR3 spans 19 residues.

CDR3 sequence reads: CASRTGANYGYTF. CDR3 bases: TGTGCCAGCAGGACAGGGGCTAACTATGGCTACACCTTC. This chain uses TRBV6-5 with TRBJ1-2, with TRBD1 identical over 8 bases. Per the germline V gene, CDR1 is MNHEY and CDR2 is SVGAGI. With 6 bases clipped from V and 0 bases from J, the junction kept 0 bases outside the gene matches. This CDR3 contains 13 residues.

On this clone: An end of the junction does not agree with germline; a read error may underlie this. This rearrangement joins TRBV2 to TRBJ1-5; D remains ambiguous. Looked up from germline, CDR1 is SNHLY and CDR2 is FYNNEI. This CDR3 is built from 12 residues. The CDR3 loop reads CASREDVQPQHF. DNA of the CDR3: TGTGCCAGCAGGGAAGACGTGCAGCCCCAGCATTTT.

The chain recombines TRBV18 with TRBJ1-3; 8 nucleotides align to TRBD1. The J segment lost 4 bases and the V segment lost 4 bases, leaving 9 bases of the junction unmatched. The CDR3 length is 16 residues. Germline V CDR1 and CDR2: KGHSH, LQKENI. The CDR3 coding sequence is TGTGCCAGCTCACAGGACCCCAGGGGGCAAGGAAACACCATATATTTT. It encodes CASSQDPRGQGNTIYF.